This T cell receptor beta chain was observed in a study of regulatory T cells in long-lasting Graves disease. Regarding the study as a whole: Persistent patients had more shared public clonotypes (around 2,800) than new patients (about 1,000).

Arm-PCR with iRepertoire HTBI primers amplified the CDR3 regions for these TCR beta libraries. Each CDR3 protein is one row after TCRdb ran MiXCR on the multiplex PCR reads. The table lists about 240,000 distinct CDR3 sequences, around 21% of them singletons. Time point here: newly diagnosed GD, antithyroid drugs for less than 3 months. The TCR library was made from RNA extracted from PBMCs. This clonotype was seen repeatedly, ten times or more. Its antigen is unidentified. V lost 6 bases, J lost 5 bases, and 10 bases lay in between. The CDR3 has 11 residues. Germline V gives CDR1 DFQATT, CDR2 SNEGSKA (reference sequence).

This material consisted of peripheral blood mononuclear cells (PBMCs), taken at new diagnosis, from a patient treated with antithyroid drugs. The chain combines TRBV20-1 with TRBJ2-5; D call uncertain. The receptor was derived from a female donor with Graves disease. The CDR3 loop is CSAWTGETQYF. CDR3 DNA sequence: TGCAGTGCCTGGACCGGGGAGACCCAGTACTTC.